The 5 T cell receptor beta chains listed next were all sequenced from one sample in a study of CD8+CD57+ T cells in acquired aplastic anemia. TCR beta VDJ and CDR3 profiles were obtained from a genomic DNA template. TCRdb re-derived calls from the reads in MiXCR, one entry per CDR3 protein. The data show 130,000 or so distinct CDR3 sequences, approximately 61% seen once. Whoever was chosen for sequencing had shown CD8+CD57+ cell expansion by flow cytometry. Sequences were obtained from sorted CD4+, CD8+, or CD8+CD57+ T cells (not recorded which) from PBMCs. The source of these receptors is a human donor with aplastic anemia.

The J gene is TRBJ2-7, the V gene TRBV5-1; 14 nucleotides match TRBD2. V was pared by 3 bases and J by 6 bases, with 8 bases of the junction left unmatched. CDR3 length: 16 residues. CDR1 is SGHRS and CDR2 is YFSETQ in the germline V gene. The CDR3 nucleotides read TGCGCCAGCAGCTGGGGACTAGCGGGAGTGGTTTCCGAGCAGTACTTC. It yields the protein CASSWGLAGVVSEQYF.

This chain joins TRBV5-1 and TRBJ2-7; D perhaps matches TRBD1 (6 bases). The length of the CDR3 is 14 residues. V was clipped by 7 bases and J by 2 bases, with 16 bases between them. Germline V gives CDR1 SGHRS, CDR2 YFSETQ. The CDR3 is CASASTGIPYEQYF. CDR3 sequence (DNA): TGCGCCAGCGCCTCCACAGGGATACCCTACGAGCAGTACTTC.

The sample holds a few counts of this clonotype. The gene calls are TRBV2 and TRBJ2-1, with D unclear. V was cut by 3 bases and J by 3 bases, with 12 bases left in between. This CDR3 is built from 15 residues. Germline CDR1 SNHLY, CDR2 FYNNEI. CDR3 sequence (DNA): TGTGCCAGCAGTGACGTCACGCTAATCTACAATGAGCAGTTCTTC. It is translated as CASSDVTLIYNEQFF.

This sequence joins TRBV20-1 and TRBJ2-1, with unresolved D. V lost 0 bases and J lost 2, with 8 bases in between. This CDR3 is built from 14 residues. CDR1 is DFQATT, CDR2 SNEGSKA, per germline (reference sequence). CDR3 amino acids: CSARDTVAYNEQFF. Here the CDR3 DNA reads TGCAGTGCTAGAGATACAGTTGCCTACAATGAGCAGTTCTTC.

As for this clonotype: One end of the junction varies from germline; a read error may be responsible. The chain couples TRBV19 to TRBJ1-1, with D unclear. The CDR3 has 13 residues. Germline lookup yields CDR1 LNHDA and CDR2 SQIVND (reference sequence). CDR3 DNA: TGTGCCAGTAGTATTGACCTGAACACTGAAGCTCTCTTT. It translates to CASSIDLNTEALF.